The sample holds a few counts of the clone carrying this T cell receptor beta chain. Its target is not known. These data belong to a study of vaccination and CD4 T cells after COVID-19. Background on the study: It was a median around 100 days after diagnosis, with a range of 35 to 161, that post-COVID samples were drawn. Following dose two, a median about 70 days (range 14 to 241) passed before post-vaccine samples were taken.

Treatment indicated: approximately nine-day PBMC culture with coronavirus spike peptide pools or control peptides (ViraFEST assay). Cultured CD4+ T-cell DNA underwent Oncomine TCR Beta short-read sequencing. TCRdb re-derived calls from the PCR reads in MiXCR, one entry per CDR3 protein. The table has around 21,000 distinct CDR3 sequences, around 50% seen once; the top ten hold about 7.7%. V lost 5 bases, J lost 8 bases, and 18 bases lay in between. Germline loops: CDR1 MNHNS, CDR2 SASEGT. This CDR3 region has 15 residues. Sequencing input: CD4+ T cells from blood, cultured in vitro. The V gene is TRBV6-1, the J gene TRBJ1-4, with a tentative D call TRBD1 (5 bases). The sequence was collected from a human donor who had recovered from COVID-19. The CDR3 nucleotides read TGTGCCAGCAGTCAAACCGGGACCACCAGGGAAAAACTGTTTTTT. Its translation: CASSQTGTTREKLFF.